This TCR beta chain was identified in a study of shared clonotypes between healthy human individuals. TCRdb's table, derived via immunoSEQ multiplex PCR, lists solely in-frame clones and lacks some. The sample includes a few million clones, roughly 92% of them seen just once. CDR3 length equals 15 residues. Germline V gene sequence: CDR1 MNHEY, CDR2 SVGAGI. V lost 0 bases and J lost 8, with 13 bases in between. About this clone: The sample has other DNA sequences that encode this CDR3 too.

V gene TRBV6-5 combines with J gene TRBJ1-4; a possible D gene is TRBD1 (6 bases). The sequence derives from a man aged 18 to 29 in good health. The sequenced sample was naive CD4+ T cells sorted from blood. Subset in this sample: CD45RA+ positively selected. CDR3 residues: CASSYSGGAGEKLFF. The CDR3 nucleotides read TGTGCCAGCAGTTACTCGGGGGGGGCCGGCGAAAAACTGTTTTTT.